Below are 31 T cell receptor beta chains sequenced from a single sample in a study of early T cells in non-severe SARS-CoV-2 infection. TCRdb reprocessed the 5' RACE reads with MiXCR, giving one entry per CDR3 protein. The sample has 70,000 to 95,000 distinct CDR3 sequences, around 15% seen once; the top ten hold 10% to 11%. Source material: whole blood. The source is an adult who was a healthcare worker with PCR-confirmed SARS-CoV-2 infection or an uninfected control (not recorded which).

Many counts were recorded for this clonotype. The rearrangement uses TRBV20-1 and TRBJ2-7, with TRBD1 matching 7 bases. In germline, CDR1 is DFQATT, CDR2 SNEGSKA (reference sequence). The CDR3 covers 14 residues. V lost 5 bases and J lost 6; bases outside the gene matches: 13. The CDR3 region is CSAGEGTGVSEQYF. The CDR3 DNA reads as TGCAGTGCTGGCGAGGGCACAGGGGTCTCCGAGCAGTACTTC.

The table lists this clonotype with a few counts. The chain recombines TRBV7-2 with TRBJ1-4; no definite D call. Germline values: CDR1 SGHTA, CDR2 FQGNSA. This CDR3 has 15 residues. V was shortened by 0 bases and J by 1 base, with 6 bases between the two germline ends. The CDR3 loop reads CASSLADGTNEKLFF. The CDR3 DNA reads as TGTGCCAGCAGCTTAGCGGACGGAACTAATGAAAAACTGTTTTTT.

The rearrangement joins TRBV20-1 to TRBJ2-3, with TRBD2 identical over 7 bases. The V gene's germline CDR1 is DFQATT and CDR2 SNEGSKA (reference sequence). Trimming removed 6 bases from V and 0 bases from J; junction bases left unmatched: 9. This CDR3 has 15 amino acids. The CDR3 here is CSAEERGLSTDTQYF. The CDR3 DNA reads as TGCAGTGCCGAAGAGCGGGGCTTAAGCACAGATACGCAGTATTTT.

There are a few counts of this clonotype. The chain uses TRBV4-2 and TRBJ2-6; D gene ambiguous. CDR3 length: 18 residues. The ends were cut back, 1 base at V and 0 bases at J, with 13 bases in the middle. CDR1 is LGHNA and CDR2 is YNFKEQ in the germline V gene. For the CDR3, the DNA is TGTGCCAGCAGCCAAGTGGGTAAAGGGATCTCTGGGGCCAACGTCCTGACTTTC. It translates to CASSQVGKGISGANVLTF.

This clonotype was counted many times. This chain uses TRBV5-1 with TRBJ2-7; no clear D gene. Germline CDR1 is SGHRS and CDR2 is YFSETQ. The CDR3 totals 12 residues. V dropped 6 bases and J dropped 3 bases, with 10 bases sitting between them. As DNA, the CDR3 is TGCGCCAGCACCTCCACGGACTACGAGCAGTACTTC. Translation gives CASTSTDYEQYF. The variable domain in full, completed from reference TRBV5-1 and TRBJ2-7, reads KAGVTQTPRYLIKTRGQQVTLSCSPISGHRSVSWYQQTPGQGLQFLFEYFSETQRNKGNFPGRFSGRQFSNSRSEMNVSTLELGDSALYLCASTSTDYEQYFGPGTRLTVT.

This clonotype was seen only a few times. The J gene is TRBJ2-6, the V gene TRBV6-6; D may be TRBD1 (6 bases). V gave up 5 bases and J gave up 4 bases, with 18 bases separating them. Germline V gene lookup returns CDR1 MNHNY and CDR2 SVGAGI (reference sequence). The CDR3 is 17 amino acids. DNA of the CDR3: TGTGCCAGCAGTCAAATACCAACAGGGACCGGGGCCAACGTCCTGACTTTC. This translates into CASSQIPTGTGANVLTF.

This clonotype was counted between two and nine times. The chain employs TRBV5-6 and TRBJ2-1, with D tentatively TRBD2 (6 bases). There are 18 residues in the CDR3. From germline, CDR1 is SGHDT and CDR2 YYEEEE. The V end was cut by 4 bases, the J end by 2 bases, with 22 bases between. CDR3 sequence: CASSHKSFGTFAYNEQFF. CDR3 nucleotide sequence: TGTGCCAGCAGCCATAAGTCGTTCGGGACTTTCGCCTACAATGAGCAGTTCTTC.

This clonotype appeared many times. J is TRBJ1-6 and V is TRBV27; a weak D match, TRBD1 (5 bases). Per germline, CDR1 MNHEY and CDR2 SMNVEV (reference sequence). CDR3 length: 15 amino acids. Trimming stripped 5 bases from V and 1 base from J, with 9 bases between. DNA of the CDR3: TGTGCCAGCAGTCGGGACGGATCCTATAATTCACCCCTCCACTTT. Protein: CASSRDGSYNSPLHF.

The rearrangement links TRBV29-1 to TRBJ2-1; D remains unclear. The CDR3 runs to 13 residues. CDR1 is SQVTM and CDR2 is ANQGSEA in the germline V gene. Trimming cost V 2 bases and J 7 bases, with 12 bases left between them. The DNA for the CDR3 is TGCAGCGTTGAAAGGTCTTGGGGTAATGAGCAGTTCTTC. It yields the protein CSVERSWGNEQFF.

This clonotype has ten or more counts. This chain links TRBV7-8 with TRBJ2-3; no definite D call. Trimming cost V 5 bases and J 4 bases, with 7 bases left between them. The CDR3 consists of 12 residues. Germline V gene sequence: CDR1 SGHVS, CDR2 FQNEAQ. CDR3 sequence (DNA): TGTGCCAGCAGCCTCCTCGCAGATACGCAGTATTTT. Amino acids: CASSLLADTQYF. Together with reference TRBV7-8 and TRBJ2-3, the CDR3 gives the full variable domain: GAGVSQSPRYKVAKRGQDVALRCDPISGHVSLFWYQQALGQGPEFLTYFQNEAQLDKSGLPSDRFFAERPEGSVSTLKIQRTQQEDSAVYLCASSLLADTQYFGPGTRLTVL.

This clonotype was seen more than once but under ten times. V is TRBV6-7 and J is TRBJ2-7; D is uncertain. TRBV6-7 is recorded as an ORF, its role being uncertain. The CDR3 is 13 residues long. Deletions cut 4 bases from V and 5 bases from J, with 12 bases between. CDR3 coding DNA: TGTGCCAGCAGTTCCTCTAATGGGGACGAGCAGTACTTC. Amino acids: CASSSSNGDEQYF.

V is TRBV5-4 and J is TRBJ1-1; TRBD1 agrees at 8 bases. Germline V lookup: CDR1 SGHNT, CDR2 YYREEE (reference sequence). CDR3 length: 17 residues. Trimming took 2 bases from V and 4 from J; bases not matched to a gene: 13. The CDR3 region has the DNA TGTGCCAGCAGCTTCAGGGCAGGGGGCAGGTACGGCACTGAAGCTTTCTTT. As protein: CASSFRAGGRYGTEAFF.

The chain has TRBV20-1 and TRBJ1-2; 7 nucleotides match TRBD1. The trim removed 2 bases at V and 4 bases at J, leaving 4 bases unmatched. This CDR3 region has 13 residues. Per germline, CDR1 DFQATT and CDR2 SNEGSKA (reference sequence). As DNA, the CDR3 is TGCAGTGCTAGAACCAACAGGGGCTATGGCTACACCTTC. Protein sequence: CSARTNRGYGYTF.

This clonotype has more than one count but fewer than ten. The chain couples TRBV19 to TRBJ1-5; 7 positions agree with TRBD1. Germline CDR1 and CDR2: LNHDA and SQIVND (reference sequence). The CDR3 length is 14 residues. V lost 5 bases, J lost 6 bases, and 7 bases stayed unmatched. In DNA, the CDR3 is TGTGCCAGTAGTTCATTAGGGGGCCGTCAGCCCCAGCATTTT. Residues: CASSSLGGRQPQHF.

The rearrangement links TRBV9 to TRBJ2-3; 9 bases fit TRBD2. This CDR3 comprises 15 residues. Germline loops: CDR1 SGDLS, CDR2 YYNGEE. J lost 5 bases, V lost 3 bases, and 7 bases had no gene match. CDR3 region: CASSESGTSLDTQYF. In DNA form, the CDR3 reads TGTGCCAGCAGCGAATCCGGGACTAGCTTAGATACGCAGTATTTT.

The chain has TRBV7-2 and TRBJ2-7; 8 bases agree with TRBD1. The J segment lost 3 bases and the V segment lost 1 base, leaving 8 bases of the junction unmatched. CDR1 is SGHTA and CDR2 is FQGNSA in the germline V gene. The CDR3 has 16 amino acids. CDR3 DNA: TGTGCCAGCAGCTTAGGTTACGGACAGGGTGACTACGAGCAGTACTTC. Translating gives CASSLGYGQGDYEQYF.

This clonotype has just a few counts. The V and J genes are TRBV3-1 and TRBJ2-5; D possibly matches TRBD1 or TRBD2 (6 bases each). The germline V and J ends were trimmed by 1 base and 6 bases, with 12 bases remaining between them. Germline V CDR1 and CDR2: LGHDT, YNNKEL (reference sequence). The CDR3 has 14 amino acids. The CDR3 loop reads CASSQVSGAKTQYF. DNA of the CDR3: TGTGCCAGCAGCCAAGTTTCGGGGGCGAAGACCCAGTACTTC.

CDR3 DNA: TGTGCCAGCAGCTTAGCGGGGAAGGGGGCGGCCGGGGAGCTGTTTTTT. Translated, it gives CASSLAGKGAAGELFF. V usage is TRBV7-2 and J usage is TRBJ2-2; TRBD1 matches 7 bases. CDR3 size: 16 residues. With V trimmed by 0 bases and J by 6 bases, 7 bases remained unmatched. The V gene's germline CDR1 is SGHTA and CDR2 FQGNSA.

This clonotype was seen more than once but under ten times. The chain is built from TRBV7-9 and TRBJ2-3; TRBD2 matches at 7 bases. The V gene's germline CDR1 is SEHNR and CDR2 FQNEAQ (reference sequence). This CDR3 region has 17 residues. Trimming removed 1 base from V and 3 bases from J; junction bases left unmatched: 10. CDR3 DNA sequence: TGTGCCAGCAGCTTAGGTCAGGCTAGCGGACTAACAGATACGCAGTATTTT. Protein: CASSLGQASGLTDTQYF.

The J gene is TRBJ2-7, the V gene TRBV5-1; D call uncertain. Deletions cut 0 bases from V and 3 bases from J, with 7 bases between. The germline V gene has CDR1 SGHRS and CDR2 YFSETQ. This CDR3 has 13 amino acids. The CDR3 protein is CASSLGQNYEQYF. The CDR3 DNA follows: TGCGCCAGCAGCTTGGGGCAGAACTACGAGCAGTACTTC.

V usage is TRBV14 and J usage is TRBJ2-4, with 7 bases lining up with TRBD2. This CDR3 has 15 amino acids. Trimming removed 0 bases from V and 1 base from J; junction bases left unmatched: 0. The germline V gene has CDR1 SGHDN and CDR2 FVKESK. The CDR3 reads CASSQEAGAKNIQYF. The CDR3 bases are TGTGCCAGCAGCCAAGAAGCGGGGGCCAAAAACATTCAGTACTTC.

This clonotype was observed once. DNA for the CDR3: TGTGCCAGCACTAAAAGCGGGAACACTGAAGCTTTCTTT. Translated, it gives CASTKSGNTEAFF. This chain joins TRBV7-9 and TRBJ1-1; D call uncertain. CDR1 is SEHNR, CDR2 FQNEAQ, per germline (reference sequence). V was clipped by 7 bases and J by 1 base, with 10 bases between them. This CDR3 is 13 amino acids long.

This clonotype was counted at least ten times. This sequence joins TRBV20-1 and TRBJ2-2, with 10 bases identical to TRBD2. The CDR3 covers 14 residues. Germline V gene sequence: CDR1 DFQATT, CDR2 SNEGSKA (reference sequence). V trimming: 6 bases; J trimming: 1 base; junction bases outside the gene matches: 2. This CDR3 reads CSALAGGNTGELFF. The DNA of the CDR3 is TGCAGTGCGTTAGCGGGGGGGAACACCGGGGAGCTGTTTTTT.

This clonotype showed up many times. The rearrangement links TRBV28 to TRBJ2-1, with D uncertain. This CDR3 spans 15 amino acids. With 5 bases removed from V and 5 bases from J, the gap between germline ends came to 16 bases. Looked up from germline, CDR1 is MDHEN and CDR2 is SYDVKM. The CDR3 region is CASSPVGFSHNEQFF. CDR3 in DNA: TGTGCCAGCAGTCCCGTGGGATTTAGTCACAATGAGCAGTTCTTC.

The V gene is TRBV7-3, the J gene TRBJ2-2; D is unclear. The V end lost 1 base, the J end lost 5 bases, and 8 bases lay between the germline ends. Germline V lookup: CDR1 SGHTA, CDR2 FQGTGA. This CDR3 region has 14 residues. CDR3 protein: CASSLMGETGELFF. Here the CDR3 DNA reads TGTGCCAGCAGCTTAATGGGCGAGACCGGGGAGCTGTTTTTT.

This clonotype was recorded many times. V gene TRBV6-4 combines with J gene TRBJ1-1, with 7 bases identical to TRBD1. CDR3 size: 13 residues. V was pared by 10 bases and J by 4 bases, with 9 bases of the junction left unmatched. The germline CDR1 and CDR2 sequences are MRHNA and SNTAGT. The CDR3, as DNA: TGTGCCAAAAGAAGACAGGGAGGCACTGAAGCTTTCTTT. Its protein is CAKRRQGGTEAFF.

This chain's CDR3 is CASSYLGYEQYF. In DNA form, the CDR3 reads TGTGCCAGCAGTTACCTTGGGTACGAGCAGTACTTC. This chain joins TRBV27 and TRBJ2-7, with unresolved D. Between the trimmed V and J ends, which lost 4 bases and 4 bases, there was a span of 8 bases. The CDR3 is made up of 12 amino acids. The germline V gene has CDR1 MNHEY and CDR2 SMNVEV (reference sequence).

This clonotype occurred many times. The CDR3 region has the DNA TGTGCCTGGAGTGGACAGAACACCGGGGAGCTGTTTTTT. Its protein product is CAWSGQNTGELFF. This chain joins TRBV30 and TRBJ2-2; D is undetermined. CDR1 and CDR2 (germline): GTSNPN, SVGIG (reference sequence). CDR3 size: 13 residues. V shed 1 base and J shed 1 base, with 4 bases lying between them.

This clonotype was recorded many times. The V call is TRBV11-2, the J call TRBJ2-1, with TRBD2 identical over 12 bases. Per germline, CDR1 SGHAT and CDR2 FQNNGV. The CDR3 extends over 16 amino acids. V lost 5 bases to trimming and J lost 4 bases; unmatched junction nucleotides: 6. The CDR3 reads CASSLRLAGAYNEQFF. CDR3 in DNA: TGTGCCAGCAGCCTCCGACTAGCGGGGGCTTACAATGAGCAGTTCTTC.

This clonotype was observed a handful of times. The chain links TRBV7-9 to TRBJ1-2; D not certain. This CDR3 region has 11 residues. CDR1 SEHNR and CDR2 FQNEAQ come from the germline V gene (reference sequence). V was trimmed by 6 bases and J by 7 bases, leaving 9 bases between them. The CDR3, as DNA: TGTGCCAGCAGTCCAGGCAGTGGCTACACCTTC. Residues: CASSPGSGYTF.

The chain recombines TRBV20-1 with TRBJ1-3; D is undetermined. V was trimmed by 6 bases and J by 0 bases, leaving 12 bases between them. The germline V gene has CDR1 DFQATT and CDR2 SNEGSKA (reference sequence). The CDR3 loop spans 14 amino acids. This chain's CDR3 is CSALVGISGNTIYF. CDR3 DNA sequence: TGCAGTGCCCTTGTGGGGATCTCTGGAAACACCATATATTTT.